The entry below describes one T cell receptor beta chain. The test was conducted at deep level. Some clones are missing from TCRdb's copy, which holds only in-frame ones; the method was immunoSEQ multiplex PCR. The sample comprises roughly 1 million clones, 60% to 80% of which are singletons, and approximately 1.5% rests with the top ten. The sample comes from a study of shared clonotypes between healthy human individuals. Germline CDR1 reads GTSNPN; CDR2 reads SVGIG (reference sequence). The V end was cut by 0 bases, the J end by 8 bases, with 11 bases between. CDR3 length: 13 residues. A split of CD4+ cells into CD45RA+ naive and CD45RA-negative memory subsets was performed.

The source is a man aged 18 to 35 in good health. Sample: memory CD4+ T cells sorted from blood. Indicated subset: CD45RA-negative fraction. The chain joins TRBV30 to TRBJ1-5; possibly TRBD1 for D (5 bases). CDR3 sequence reads: CAWSVQENKPQHF. CDR3 bases: TGTGCCTGGAGTGTACAGGAAAATAAGCCCCAGCATTTT. The whole variable domain, remainder taken from reference TRBV30 and TRBJ1-5, is SQTIHQWPATLVQPVGSPLSLECTVEGTSNPNLYWYRQAAGRGLQLLFYSVGIGQISSEVPQNLSASRPQDRQFILSSKKLLLSDSGFYLCAWSVQENKPQHFGDGTRLSIL.